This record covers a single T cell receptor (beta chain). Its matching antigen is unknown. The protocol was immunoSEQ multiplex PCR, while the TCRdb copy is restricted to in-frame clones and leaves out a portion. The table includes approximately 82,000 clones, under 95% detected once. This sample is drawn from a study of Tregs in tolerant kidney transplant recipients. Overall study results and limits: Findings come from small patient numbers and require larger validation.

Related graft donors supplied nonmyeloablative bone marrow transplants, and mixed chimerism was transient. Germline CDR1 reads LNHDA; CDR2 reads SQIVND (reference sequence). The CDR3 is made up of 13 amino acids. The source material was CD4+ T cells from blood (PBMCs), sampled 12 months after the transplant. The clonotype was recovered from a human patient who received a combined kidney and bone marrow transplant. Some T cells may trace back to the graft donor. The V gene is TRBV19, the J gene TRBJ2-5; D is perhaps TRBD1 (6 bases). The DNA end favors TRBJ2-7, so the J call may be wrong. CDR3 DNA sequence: TGTGCCAGTATGGGACAACTATCCTACGAGCAGTACTTC. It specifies CASMGQLSYEQYF.